These 29 T cell receptor beta chains came from one sample sequenced in a study of T cell changes during pregnancy in multiple sclerosis. Repertoires were generated with immunoSEQ multiplex PCR, while TCRdb's copy carries only in-frame clones and drops some. The sample holds 19,000 or so clones; about 87% are singletons and the top ten take roughly 5.1%. Source: CD8+ T cells from peripheral blood mononuclear cells, taken after pregnancy. Receptor source: a female donor in good health, enrolled as a control in a pregnancy study.

The sample holds one count of this clone. This chain links TRBV29-1 with TRBJ2-5; TRBD2 aligns across 9 bases. The CDR3 runs to 13 residues. Losses at the gene ends were 3 bases for V and 5 bases for J; bases not matched to a gene: 4. Germline loops: CDR1 SQVTM, CDR2 ANQGSEA. The CDR3 DNA sequence: TGCAGCGTTGATAGCGGGGGACGGGAGACCCAGTACTTC. Its translation: CSVDSGGRETQYF.

The chain has TRBV7-9 and TRBJ1-1, with 10 nucleotides matching TRBD1. Germline V lookup: CDR1 SEHNR, CDR2 FQNEAQ (reference sequence). The J segment lost 3 bases and the V segment lost 5 bases, leaving 12 bases of the junction unmatched. This CDR3 region has 17 residues. CDR3 loop: CASSPRQGARLDTEAFF. The CDR3, as DNA: TGTGCCAGCAGCCCGCGACAGGGGGCGCGCCTCGACACTGAAGCTTTCTTT.

The V gene is TRBV5-5, the J gene TRBJ1-6, with 8 bases fitting TRBD1. The CDR3 totals 16 residues. From germline, CDR1 is SGHKS and CDR2 YYEKEE (reference sequence). The V gene end was trimmed by 4 bases and the J gene end by 5 bases; junction bases not matched to a gene: 8. The CDR3 DNA sequence: TGTGCCAGCAGCCTTGGGTGGACAGGGCATAATTCACCCCTCCACTTT. Translation gives CASSLGWTGHNSPLHF.

The CDR3 DNA is TGTGCCAGCAGCCAAGCTGACAGTCCCTACGAGCAGTACTTC. Its protein is CASSQADSPYEQYF. The chain joins TRBV14 to TRBJ2-7, with a tentative D call TRBD1 (5 bases). Germline V gene sequence: CDR1 SGHDN, CDR2 FVKESK. Trimming removed 1 base at V and 2 bases at J, with 9 bases between. This CDR3 has 14 amino acids.

The J gene is TRBJ2-1, the V gene TRBV9; D not resolved. The CDR3 sequence is 15 residues long. The V gene's germline CDR1 is SGDLS and CDR2 YYNGEE. Trimming took 3 bases from V and 0 from J, leaving 10 bases between them. CDR3 coding DNA: TGTGCCAGCAGCGCCGATACCAGCTCCTACAATGAGCAGTTCTTC. Translated, it gives CASSADTSSYNEQFF.

V and J are TRBV27 and TRBJ2-7, with TRBD2 matching 11 bases. The J segment lost 0 bases and the V segment lost 2 bases, leaving 6 bases of the junction unmatched. This CDR3 region has 17 residues. CDR1 MNHEY and CDR2 SMNVEV come from the germline V gene (reference sequence). CDR3 DNA sequence: TGTGCCAGCAGTTTACGAACTAGCGGGGGTTTCTCCTACGAGCAGTACTTC. The encoded protein is CASSLRTSGGFSYEQYF.

The rearrangement joins TRBV19 to TRBJ2-7; D is possibly TRBD2 (5 bases). CDR3 length: 13 residues. Trimming took off 8 bases at V and 0 bases at J, with 11 bases between the two ends. Germline V gives CDR1 LNHDA, CDR2 SQIVND (reference sequence). The CDR3: CASGSRTSYEQYF. The CDR3 DNA follows: TGTGCCAGTGGGAGCAGGACCTCCTACGAGCAGTACTTC.

CDR3 sequence reads: CASSLPGTGLTEAFF. The CDR3 DNA is TGTGCCAGCAGCTTACCTGGGACAGGGTTAACTGAAGCTTTCTTT. The chain recombines TRBV5-6 with TRBJ1-1, with 9 positions matching TRBD1. Germline loops: CDR1 SGHDT, CDR2 YYEEEE. The ends lost 2 bases at V and 5 bases at J; junction bases unmatched: 7. This CDR3 comprises 15 residues.

This clone turned up a few times. The V and J genes are TRBV6-4 and TRBJ2-3; D perhaps matches TRBD1 (6 bases). Germline CDR1 and CDR2: MRHNA and SNTAGT. V lost 3 bases and J 6 bases, leaving 10 bases between the germline ends. CDR3 length: 13 amino acids. CDR3 DNA: TGTGCCAGCAGTGAGGGGGCCCACGATACGCAGTATTTT. The encoded protein is CASSEGAHDTQYF.

The chain combines TRBV4-1 with TRBJ2-5; the match to TRBD1 covers 7 bases. This CDR3 has 14 amino acids. Germline values: CDR1 MGHRA, CDR2 YSYEKL. Trimming cost V 4 bases and J 1 base; bases outside gene matches: 3. The CDR3 sequence: CASSPHRGQETQYF. The CDR3 DNA is TGCGCCAGCAGCCCCCACAGGGGCCAAGAGACCCAGTACTTC.

The count of this clone is one. The V and J genes are TRBV27 and TRBJ1-4, with 7 bases matching TRBD1. Germline assignment: CDR1 MNHEY and CDR2 SMNVEV (reference sequence). Trimming removed 9 bases from V and 0 bases from J; junction bases left unmatched: 13. CDR3 length: 17 residues. The CDR3 spells CASWGQPNIPTNEKLFF. DNA of the CDR3: TGTGCCAGTTGGGGACAGCCGAATATTCCAACTAATGAAAAACTGTTTTTT. Full variable domain (remainder filled in from reference TRBV27 and TRBJ1-4): EAQVTQNPRYLITVTGKKLTVTCSQNMNHEYMSWYRQDPGLGLRQIYYSMNVEVTDKGDVPEGYKVSRKEKRNFPLILESPSPNQTSLYFCASWGQPNIPTNEKLFFGSGTQLSVL.

The V call is TRBV4-1, the J call TRBJ2-1, with D unclear. Between the trimmed V and J ends, which lost 1 base and 12 bases, there was a span of 10 bases. CDR1 MGHRA and CDR2 YSYEKL come from the germline V gene. The CDR3 is 12 amino acids. As DNA, the CDR3 is TGCGCCAGCAGCCAAGGGCCCCCGGGGCAGTTCTTC. Protein: CASSQGPPGQFF.

The V gene is TRBV6-4, the J gene TRBJ2-3; 7 nucleotides align to TRBD2. The CDR3 is 15 residues long. Looked up from germline, CDR1 is MRHNA and CDR2 is SNTAGT. Germline trimming cut 0 bases from V and 0 bases from J; bases unmatched to any gene: 0. The CDR3 sequence: CASSDSGGSTDTQYF. The CDR3 DNA reads TGTGCCAGCAGTGACTCGGGGGGGAGCACAGATACGCAGTATTTT.

The chain recombines TRBV7-6 with TRBJ2-1; TRBD1 matches 7 bases. V was clipped by 5 bases and J by 4 bases; unmatched bases: 8. The CDR3 is 15 residues long. Germline CDR1 and CDR2: SGHVS and FNYEAQ. The CDR3 nucleotides read TGTGCCAGCAGCCCAGGGACAGTGATGTACAATGAGCAGTTCTTC. This gives the protein CASSPGTVMYNEQFF.

By proportion, this clone is medium-sized (0.01 to 0.1%). CDR3 DNA sequence: TGTGCCAGCAGCCCCCCACACGCGGCCACTGAAGCTTTCTTT. Encoded protein: CASSPPHAATEAFF. The chain uses TRBV7-9 and TRBJ1-1, with D hard to call. V dropped 5 bases and J dropped 4 bases, with 14 bases sitting between them. CDR3 length equals 14 residues. Germline lookup yields CDR1 SEHNR and CDR2 FQNEAQ (reference sequence).

The V call is TRBV20-1, the J call TRBJ2-7, with a possible D match to TRBD2 (5 bases). CDR1 is DFQATT and CDR2 is SNEGSKA in the germline V gene (reference sequence). Trimming removed 3 bases at V and 3 bases at J, with 6 bases between. This CDR3 is 11 amino acids long. CDR3 coding DNA: TGCAGTGCTAGGGAGGTCTACGAGCAGTACTTC. Translating it yields CSAREVYEQYF.

The V gene is TRBV7-8, the J gene TRBJ1-1, with D perhaps TRBD1 (5 bases). CDR1 and CDR2 from the germline V gene are SGHVS and FQNEAQ. The CDR3 is made up of 18 amino acids. V lost 0 bases, J lost 3 bases, and 20 bases lay in between. The DNA of the CDR3 is TGTGCCAGCAGCTTAGCCCGTACTGGGGCAGGGCAATACACTGAAGCTTTCTTT. Translation gives CASSLARTGAGQYTEAFF.

The chain uses TRBV6-1 and TRBJ2-7, with TRBD2 identical over 7 bases. CDR3 length: 16 amino acids. The V gene end was trimmed by 2 bases and the J gene end by 3 bases; junction bases not matched to a gene: 10. Germline V CDR1 and CDR2: MNHNS, SASEGT. The CDR3 here is CASSEIERGGGYEQYF. CDR3 nucleotides: TGTGCCAGCAGTGAAATTGAGCGGGGAGGAGGCTACGAGCAGTACTTC.

The chain joins TRBV27 to TRBJ2-2; D might be TRBD2 (5 bases). Trimming shortened V by 1 base and J by 3 bases, and 15 bases separated the two germline ends. The germline V gene has CDR1 MNHEY and CDR2 SMNVEV (reference sequence). There are 17 residues in the CDR3. The CDR3: CASSLFEVPEDTGELFF. The CDR3 region has the DNA TGTGCCAGCAGTTTATTCGAGGTCCCGGAGGACACCGGGGAGCTGTTTTTT.

The chain links TRBV6-1 to TRBJ1-3; D unclear. The CDR3 has 16 amino acids. Germline lookup yields CDR1 MNHNS and CDR2 SASEGT. The V end was cut by 4 bases, the J end by 0 bases, with 13 bases between. In nucleotides, the CDR3 is TGTGCCAGCAGTGGCTTACAGATGTTCTCTGGAAACACCATATATTTT. Protein sequence: CASSGLQMFSGNTIYF.

This clone was found a few times. V is TRBV6-5 and J is TRBJ2-7; 7 positions agree with TRBD2. This CDR3 is 15 amino acids long. Unmatched junction bases numbered 4, after V lost 2 bases and J lost 0 bases. Germline assignment: CDR1 MNHEY and CDR2 SVGAGI. CDR3 DNA sequence: TGTGCCAGCAGTTACGACGGGGGGAGCTCCTACGAGCAGTACTTC. It specifies CASSYDGGSSYEQYF.

The J gene is TRBJ1-2, the V gene TRBV5-1; 8 positions match TRBD1. J gave up 5 bases and V 5 bases, and 8 bases lay outside the gene matches. The CDR3 spans 14 residues. CDR1 and CDR2 (germline): SGHRS, YFSETQ. The chain's CDR3 is CASRETGGPYGYTF. The CDR3 coding sequence is TGCGCCAGCAGGGAAACAGGGGGGCCATATGGCTACACCTTC. The full variable domain, with the rest looked up from reference TRBV5-1 and TRBJ1-2, is KAGVTQTPRYLIKTRGQQVTLSCSPISGHRSVSWYQQTPGQGLQFLFEYFSETQRNKGNFPGRFSGRQFSNSRSEMNVSTLELGDSALYLCASRETGGPYGYTFGSGTRLTVV.

CDR3 region: CASSDLGGEAFF. DNA of the CDR3: TGTGCCAGCAGTGACCTCGGGGGGGAAGCTTTCTTT. The rearrangement joins TRBV25-1 to TRBJ1-1; possible D gene TRBD1, 5 bases. The V and J ends lost 3 bases and 8 bases respectively, with 10 bases between them. Germline V lookup: CDR1 MGHDK, CDR2 SYGVNS. The CDR3 contains 12 residues.

V usage is TRBV5-4 and J usage is TRBJ2-5, with 9 bases fitting TRBD2. From germline, CDR1 is SGHNT and CDR2 YYREEE (reference sequence). The CDR3 runs to 19 residues. J gave up 5 bases and V 3 bases, and 20 bases lay outside the gene matches. As DNA, the CDR3 is TGTGCCAGCAGCTGGTGGGGCGGGGGGGCCCACGGTTTGCTGGAGACCCAGTACTTC. Translated: CASSWWGGGAHGLLETQYF.

The CDR3 is CASTLRLGNFYGYTF. CDR3 nucleotide sequence: TGTGCCAGCACCCTAAGGCTCGGGAATTTCTATGGCTACACCTTC. The rearrangement joins TRBV27 to TRBJ1-2; no clear D gene. V was pared by 7 bases and J by 4 bases, with 19 bases between. Germline V gene sequence: CDR1 MNHEY, CDR2 SMNVEV (reference sequence). The CDR3 length is 15 residues.

CDR3 DNA sequence: TGTGCCAGCTCCGAGCGGGGGGCCTCTCTGGGGGAGCAGTACTTC. Translation gives CASSERGASLGEQYF. V gene TRBV14 combines with J gene TRBJ2-7, with 9 bases matching TRBD2. After removal of 8 bases from V and 7 bases from J, the junction contained 15 bases not matched to a gene. Germline CDR1 and CDR2: SGHDN and FVKESK. This CDR3 is 15 amino acids long.

This clone showed up just once. The chain recombines TRBV14 with TRBJ2-1, with D maybe TRBD2 (7 bases). V lost 0 bases, J lost 7 bases, and 16 bases lay in between. Looked up from germline, CDR1 is SGHDN and CDR2 is FVKESK. The CDR3 is made up of 16 amino acids. The CDR3 bases are TGTGCCAGCAGCCAAGAATGGGGGGGGCGGAAGAATGAGCAGTTCTTC. Its protein product is CASSQEWGGRKNEQFF. The full variable domain, in which reference TRBV14 and TRBJ2-1 provide the parts outside the CDR3, is EAGVTQFPSHSVIEKGQTVTLRCDPISGHDNLYWYRRVMGKEIKFLLHFVKESKQDESGMPNNRFLAERTGGTYSTLKVQPAELEDSGVYFCASSQEWGGRKNEQFFGPGTRLTVL.

V is TRBV9 and J is TRBJ2-7, with 7 bases identical to TRBD1. Per the germline V gene, CDR1 is SGDLS and CDR2 is YYNGEE. There are 14 residues in the CDR3. Trimming at V came to 3 bases and at J to 3 bases, leaving 6 bases not matched to a gene. This CDR3 reads CASSGDRESYEQYF. The DNA for the CDR3 is TGTGCCAGCAGCGGTGACAGGGAAAGCTACGAGCAGTACTTC. Complete variable domain (other parts from reference TRBV9 and TRBJ2-7): DSGVTQTPKHLITATGQRVTLRCSPRSGDLSVYWYQQSLDQGLQFLIQYYNGEERAKGNILERFSAQQFPDLHSELNLSSLELGDSALYFCASSGDRESYEQYFGPGTRLTVT.

CDR3 sequence (DNA): TGTGCCAGCAGTGGGGCCAGGGCACTACAAGAGACCCAGTACTTC. Translating gives CASSGARALQETQYF. The J gene is TRBJ2-5, the V gene TRBV2, with D maybe TRBD1 (5 bases). The CDR3 has 15 amino acids. Between the trimmed V and J ends, which lost 4 bases and 2 bases, there was a span of 14 bases. Germline CDR1 reads SNHLY; CDR2 reads FYNNEI.